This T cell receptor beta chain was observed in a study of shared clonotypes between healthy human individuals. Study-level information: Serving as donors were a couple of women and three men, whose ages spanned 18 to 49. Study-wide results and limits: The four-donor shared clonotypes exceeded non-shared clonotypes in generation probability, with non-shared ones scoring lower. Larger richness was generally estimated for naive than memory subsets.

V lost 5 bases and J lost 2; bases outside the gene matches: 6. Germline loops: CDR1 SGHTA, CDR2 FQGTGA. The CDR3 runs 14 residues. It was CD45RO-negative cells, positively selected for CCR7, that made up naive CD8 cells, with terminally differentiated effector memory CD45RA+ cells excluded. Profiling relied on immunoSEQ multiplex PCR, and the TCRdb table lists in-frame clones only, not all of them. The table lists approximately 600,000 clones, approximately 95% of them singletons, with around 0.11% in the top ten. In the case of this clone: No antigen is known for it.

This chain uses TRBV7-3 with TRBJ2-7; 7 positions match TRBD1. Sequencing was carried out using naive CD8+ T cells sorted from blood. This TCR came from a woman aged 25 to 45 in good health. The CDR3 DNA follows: TGTGCCAGCAGCCCATGGGACAGAGCCTACGAGCAGTACTTC. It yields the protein CASSPWDRAYEQYF.